This T cell receptor (beta chain) was sequenced for a study of lymphopenia after photon versus proton radiotherapy. Generated by immunoSEQ multiplex PCR, the TCRdb table keeps only in-frame clones and is missing some. This table has 25,000 to 30,000 clones, approximately 89% appearing once. This CDR3 contains 15 residues. CDR1 SGHNT and CDR2 YYREEE come from the germline V gene (reference sequence). V lost 3 bases to trimming and J lost 5 bases, with 17 bases between them. V and J are TRBV5-4 and TRBJ2-5; D ambiguous. The sequence came from a man aged 25-45 years with gastric cancer. The sequences come from peripheral blood, collected from a patient treated with photon-based radiotherapy. The CDR3 loop is CASSSGRIKDETQYF. DNA of the CDR3: TGTGCCAGCAGCTCCGGTAGGATAAAGGATGAGACCCAGTACTTC.